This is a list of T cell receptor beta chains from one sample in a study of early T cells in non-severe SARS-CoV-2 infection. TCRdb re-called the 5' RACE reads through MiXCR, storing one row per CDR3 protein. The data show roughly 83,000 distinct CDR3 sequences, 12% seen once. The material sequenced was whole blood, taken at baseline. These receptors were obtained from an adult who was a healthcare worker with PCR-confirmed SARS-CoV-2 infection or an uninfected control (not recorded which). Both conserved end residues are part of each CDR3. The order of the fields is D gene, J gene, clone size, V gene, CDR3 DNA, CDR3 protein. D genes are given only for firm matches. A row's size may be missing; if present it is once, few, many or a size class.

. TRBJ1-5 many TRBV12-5 TGTGCTAGTGGTTTAAATTATCAGCCCCAGCATTTT CASGLNYQPQHF
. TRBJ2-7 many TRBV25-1 TGTGCCAGCAGTGAGGGTGGACCCTCCTACGAGCAGTACTTC CASSEGGPSYEQYF
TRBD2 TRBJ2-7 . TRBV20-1 TGCAGTGCTAGACCCTCCCCCGCTAGCGGCTACTCCTACGAGCAGTACTTC CSARPSPASGYSYEQYF
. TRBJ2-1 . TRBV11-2 TGTGCCAGCAGCTTTTCCGTCTCCTACAATGAGCAGTTCTTC CASSFSVSYNEQFF
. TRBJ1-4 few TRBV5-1 TGCGCCAGCAGCTTGGGGACAGATAATGAAAAACTGTTTTTT CASSLGTDNEKLFF
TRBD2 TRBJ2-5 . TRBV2 TGTGCCAGCAGAAAGCGGGATCCCAAATGGGCGGAGACCCAGTACTTC CASRKRDPKWAETQYF
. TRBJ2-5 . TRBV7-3 TGTGCCAGCAGCCTGGGACACCAAGAGACCCAGTACTTC CASSLGHQETQYF
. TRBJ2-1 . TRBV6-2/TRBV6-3 TGTGCCAGCAGCCAGGACGGAGAGAACTACAATGAGCAGTTCTTC CASSQDGENYNEQFF
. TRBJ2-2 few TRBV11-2 TGTGCCAGCAGCTTCGATGGTTTGGGGTCGAACACCGGGGAGCTGTTTTTT CASSFDGLGSNTGELFF
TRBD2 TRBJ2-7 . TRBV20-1 TGCAGTGCCCGCGCCGCGACGGGAGGGGTAGGAAACGAGCAGTACTTC CSARAATGGVGNEQYF
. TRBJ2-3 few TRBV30 TGTGCCTGGGGACGGGGAACAGATACGCAGTATTTT CAWGRGTDTQYF
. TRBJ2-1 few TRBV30 TGTGCCTGGACCCCCGATGGGCGGCGTGAGCAGTTCTTC CAWTPDGRREQFF
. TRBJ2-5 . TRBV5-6 TGTGCCAGCAGCCCCTCCGGACGGGGATTCCAAGAGACCCAGTACTTC CASSPSGRGFQETQYF
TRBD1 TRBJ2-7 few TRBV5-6 TGTGCCAGCAGCTCTCGGACAGGGTCGAAAGACGAGCAGTACTTC CASSSRTGSKDEQYF
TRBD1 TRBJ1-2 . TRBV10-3 TGTGCCATCAGAGCCGCCGGGACAGTTAACTATGGCTACACCTTC CAIRAAGTVNYGYTF
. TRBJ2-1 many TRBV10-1 TGCGCCAGCAGTGAGTCCCCGACAGGGAGGAATGAGCAGTTCTTC CASSESPTGRNEQFF
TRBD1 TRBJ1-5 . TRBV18 TGTGCCAGCTCACTAACCGGGACAGGGATCCGGCAGCCCCAGCATTTT CASSLTGTGIRQPQHF
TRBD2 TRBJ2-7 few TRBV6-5 TGTGCCAGCAGTCGAGGGACTAGCGCGAACGAGCAGTACTTC CASSRGTSANEQYF
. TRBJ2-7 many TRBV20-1 TGCAGTGCTAGAGTCCGAGACAAGCAGTACTTC CSARVRDKQYF
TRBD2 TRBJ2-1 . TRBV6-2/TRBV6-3 TGTGCCAGCAGTTACGGAAGCGGGAGAGGGGATGAGCAGTTCTTC CASSYGSGRGDEQFF
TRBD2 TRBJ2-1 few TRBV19 TGTGCCAGTAGTACCGGTTCCGGGACTAGTCACAATGAGCAGTTCTTC CASSTGSGTSHNEQFF
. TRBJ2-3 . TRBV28 TGTGCCAGCAGTCTAGGGGGCCCCGGGGGTACGCAGTATTTT CASSLGGPGGTQYF
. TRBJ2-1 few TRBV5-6 TGTGCCAGCAGCGGCCTGTACCCAGATCCGTTCTTC CASSGLYPDPFF
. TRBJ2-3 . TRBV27 TGTGCCAGCAGTTTATCTGCGGGGGCCTTCACAGATACGCAGTATTTT CASSLSAGAFTDTQYF
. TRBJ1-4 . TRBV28 TGTGCCAGCAGTTTAAGGCAGGGGCAAGGGGAAAAACTGTTTTTT CASSLRQGQGEKLFF
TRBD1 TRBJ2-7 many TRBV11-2 TGTGCCAGCAGCTTCTTTGGACAGGGGGCCGAGCAGTACTTC CASSFFGQGAEQYF
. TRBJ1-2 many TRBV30 TGTGCCTGGAGTCGAGCTAACTATGGCTACACCTTC CAWSRANYGYTF
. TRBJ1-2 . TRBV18 TGTGCCAGCTCACCTAACCAAAGGGGCCAGATGGATGGCTACACCTTC CASSPNQRGQMDGYTF
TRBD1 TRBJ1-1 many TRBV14 TGTGCCAGCAGCCTGAGGACAGGGAGGGGGACTGAAGCTTTCTTT CASSLRTGRGTEAFF
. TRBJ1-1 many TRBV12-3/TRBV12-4 TGTGCCAGCAGTTTAAGGGAAAGTAACACTGAAGCTTTCTTT CASSLRESNTEAFF
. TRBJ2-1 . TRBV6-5 TGTGCCAGCAGTTACTTTCAGAACAATGAGCAGTTCTTC CASSYFQNNEQFF
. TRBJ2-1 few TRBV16 TGTGCCAGCAGCCAATTAGATGAGCAGTTCTTC CASSQLDEQFF
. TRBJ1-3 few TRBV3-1 TGTGCCAGCAGCCCAGGGAGCTCTGGAAACACCATATATTTT CASSPGSSGNTIYF
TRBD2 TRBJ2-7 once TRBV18 TGTGCCAGCTCACCACCGTTAGCGGGGTACTCCTACGAGCAGTACTTC CASSPPLAGYSYEQYF
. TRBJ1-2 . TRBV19 TGTGCCAGTAGTATAGGAGACCAGCGGTATGGCTACACCTTC CASSIGDQRYGYTF
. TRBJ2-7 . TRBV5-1 TGCGCCAGCAGCCTGGGACGGTTTTGGTACGAGCAGTACTTC CASSLGRFWYEQYF
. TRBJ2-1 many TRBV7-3 TGTGCCAGCAGCCAAATGACACTGTACGATGAGCAGTTCTTC CASSQMTLYDEQFF
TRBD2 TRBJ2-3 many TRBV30 TGTGCCTGGAGAAGACCGGGACTAGCGGGGAGCACAGATACGCAGTATTTT CAWRRPGLAGSTDTQYF
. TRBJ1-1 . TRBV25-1 TGTGCCAGCAGTGACCAGTCACAGGGCGGCACTGAAGCTTTCTTT CASSDQSQGGTEAFF
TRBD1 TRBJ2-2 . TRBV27 TGTGCCAGCAGTCCCATACGGACAGGGAACACCGGGGAGCTGTTTTTT CASSPIRTGNTGELFF
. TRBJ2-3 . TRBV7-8 TGTGCCAGCAGCTTTAATAGCAGGTCCGAGGATACGCAGTATTTT CASSFNSRSEDTQYF
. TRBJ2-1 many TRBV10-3 TGTGCCATCAGTGGGACCGCAGGGAACTACAATGAGCAGTTCTTC CAISGTAGNYNEQFF
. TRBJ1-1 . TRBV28 TGTGCCAGCAATCGACAGACTAGAGACACTGAAGCTTTCTTT CASNRQTRDTEAFF
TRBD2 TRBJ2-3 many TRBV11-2 TGTGCCAGCAGCTCCCAGGCCCCTAGCGGGGCCAGCACAGATACGCAGTATTTT CASSSQAPSGASTDTQYF
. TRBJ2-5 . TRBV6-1 TGTGCCAGCAGTGAAGCGGGAGTAGGGTTTGGGGAGACCCAGTACTTC CASSEAGVGFGETQYF
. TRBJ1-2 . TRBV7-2 TGTGCCAGCAGCTTACGAGTCCTGCCACATCCGACCAACTATGGCTACACCTTC CASSLRVLPHPTNYGYTF
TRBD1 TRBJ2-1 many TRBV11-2 TGTGCCAGCAGCCCCCCGGGACAGGGGGCCTACAATGAGCAGTTCTTC CASSPPGQGAYNEQFF
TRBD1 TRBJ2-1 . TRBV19 TGTGCCAGTAGTATAGGGGCAGGGGGCTTCGATGAGCAGTTCTTC CASSIGAGGFDEQFF
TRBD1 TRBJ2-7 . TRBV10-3 TGTGCCATAGCCAGGCGTTTGGCGGGACAGGGCCACGAGCAGTACTTC CAIARRLAGQGHEQYF
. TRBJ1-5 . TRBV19 TGTGCCAGTAGTATCTCGGGGCAACCCCAGCATTTT CASSISGQPQHF
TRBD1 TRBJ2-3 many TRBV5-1 TGCGCCAGCAGCTTGTGGACAGGGTGGACAGATACGCAGTATTTT CASSLWTGWTDTQYF
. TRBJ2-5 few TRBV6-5 TGTGCCAGCAGTTACTCGGCGCAGGGGCTTATGTTAGAGACCCAGTACTTC CASSYSAQGLMLETQYF
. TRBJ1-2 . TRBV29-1 TGCAGCGTTGAAGATGGACTTTATGGCTACACCTTC CSVEDGLYGYTF